This T cell receptor (beta chain) was profiled in a study of T cells after yellow fever vaccination. Looking at the study overall: When fractions had low cell numbers, they were prepared with SMART-Seq v4 Ultra Low Input.

They built TCR cDNA with 5'RACE template switching, a step that put in a universal primer site and UMIs. TCRdb recomputed calls from the 5' RACE reads with MiXCR, one row per CDR3 protein. The table shows under 550,000 distinct CDR3 sequences, with about a fifth occurring only once. Study-wide results and limits: The CD4 compartment and the CD8 compartment contained a small share of clonotypes in common.

This CDR3 region has 15 residues. The ends lost 5 bases at V and 4 bases at J; junction bases unmatched: 7. The germline V gene has CDR1 SEHNR and CDR2 FQNEAQ (reference sequence). For this clonotype: Its specificity is unknown.

This chain uses TRBV7-9 with TRBJ2-3; 9 bases line up with TRBD2. This sequence was found in a man between 18 and 35 years old who received the YFV17D yellow fever vaccine. The specimen was PBMCs, collected roughly 23 days after the first yellow fever vaccination. CDR3 sequence (DNA): TGTGCCAGCAGCAAACCGGGACTAGCCTCAGATACGCAGTATTTT. Encoded protein: CASSKPGLASDTQYF.